This is a list of T cell receptor beta chains from one sample in a study of T cell responses to AZD1222 COVID-19 vaccine. Assay: immunoSEQ multiplex PCR; the TCRdb copy retains only in-frame clones and omits some. Found here are roughly 120,000 clones, about 93% of them singletons; the top ten hold roughly 7%. The sample in question was peripheral blood, obtained on day 0 of AZD1222 vaccination. The receptors originated from an adult in good health. Both conserved end residues are part of each CDR3. Fields, in order: V gene, J gene, D gene, clone size, CDR3 DNA, CDR3 protein. The D gene is left open where the match is weak. The size entry is marked missing in some rows and otherwise reads once, few, many or a size class.

TRBV18	TRBJ1-5	-	-	TGTGCCAGCTCACCACTGGGGGTTAATAGCAATCAGCCCCAGCATTTT	CASSPLGVNSNQPQHF
TRBV7-2	TRBJ1-6	-	-	TGTGCCAGCAGCCAATACGACCACCTTGACAAGCATAATTCACCCCTCCACTTT	CASSQYDHLDKHNSPLHF
TRBV11-2	TRBJ1-1	-	-	TGTGCCAGCACCCTAACTGGGGAGGCTGAAGCTTTCTTT	CASTLTGEAEAFF
TRBV4-1	TRBJ1-1	-	-	TGCGCCAGCAGCCTGACGCAGGGTACGGGACAGAACACTGAAGCTTTCTTT	CASSLTQGTGQNTEAFF
TRBV24-1	TRBJ2-2	-	-	TGTGCCACCAGTGACTCCGTGGGGCTAGGCACCGGGGAGCTGTTTTTT	CATSDSVGLGTGELFF
TRBV19	TRBJ1-4	-	-	TGTGCCAGTAGTCAAGGACCGGGGGCTAATGAAAAACTGTTTTTT	CASSQGPGANEKLFF
TRBV14	TRBJ2-2	TRBD2	-	TGTGCCAGCAGCTTACGACTAGCGGGGTCCGGGGAGCTGTTTTTT	CASSLRLAGSGELFF
TRBV7-8	TRBJ1-2	TRBD1	-	TGTGCCAGCACAAGCAGGGGGCTGGATGGCTACACCTTC	CASTSRGLDGYTF
TRBV30	TRBJ2-7	-	-	TGTGCCTGGAGTCGCTACAGGGTCCCAAACTACGAGCAGTACTTC	CAWSRYRVPNYEQYF
TRBV4-3	TRBJ2-5	-	-	TGCGCCAGCAGCCCCTACCCGCCAGGGGGGGAGGCCCAGTACTTC	CASSPYPPGGEAQYF
TRBV4-1	TRBJ1-4	-	-	TGCGCCAGCAGCCAAAGGGCATTTGCTAATGAAAAACTGTTTTTT	CASSQRAFANEKLFF
TRBV25-1	TRBJ1-5	-	-	TGTGCCAGCAGTGATTCCCGTTTCAATCAGCCCCAGCATTTT	CASSDSRFNQPQHF
TRBV12-3/TRBV12-4	TRBJ1-1	TRBD1	-	TGTGCCAGCAGTCCCGACAGGGACACTGAAGCTTTCTTT	CASSPDRDTEAFF
TRBV7-9	TRBJ2-5	-	-	TGTGCCAGCAGCTTAGACCAGCCTCCGTACTTC	CASSLDQPPYF
TRBV27	TRBJ2-1	-	-	TGTGCCAGCACCCCACCGCCAACATCCAGCTCCTACAATGAGCAGTTCTTC	CASTPPPTSSSYNEQFF
TRBV19	TRBJ1-5	-	-	TGTGCCAGTAGTATTCGGACAGGCAATCAGCCCCAGCATTTT	CASSIRTGNQPQHF
TRBV4-2	TRBJ1-5	-	-	TGTGCCAGCAGCCAAGCAGGGTCGGTTAGCAATCAGCCCCAGCATTTT	CASSQAGSVSNQPQHF
TRBV27	TRBJ1-6	-	-	TGTGCCAGCAGTTCACAGGGTATCTCACCCCTCCACTTT	CASSSQGISPLHF
TRBV5-6	TRBJ2-3	-	-	TGTGCCAGCAGCTTAGGAGCCTTTAGCACAGATACGCAGTATTTT	CASSLGAFSTDTQYF
TRBV6-1	TRBJ2-5	-	-	TGTGCCAGCAGTGATTTACTCGAGGTATTCAGAAAGACCCAGTACTTC	CASSDLLEVFRKTQYF
TRBV15	TRBJ1-3	-	-	TGTGCCACCAGTGCTTGGGGCTCGGGAAACACCATATATTTT	CATSAWGSGNTIYF
TRBV30	TRBJ1-3	-	-	TGTGCCGCCTTCGGTCCCTCCGGGAACACCATATATTTT	CAAFGPSGNTIYF
TRBV25-1	TRBJ1-4	-	-	TGTGCCAGCAGCTGGCAGGGTCCTGAAAAACTGTTTTTT	CASSWQGPEKLFF
TRBV18	TRBJ2-5	-	-	TGTGCCAGCTCACCATCAGAGACCCAGTACTTC	CASSPSETQYF
TRBV29-1	TRBJ2-7	-	-	TGCAGCGTTGAAGATTGGTCCCGGGACACACTTGACCACATGTCCTACGAGCAGTACTTC	CSVEDWSRDTLDHMSYEQYF
TRBV2	TRBJ2-1	TRBD2	once	TGTGCCAGCAGTGAGAGTAGCGGGGGTTACAATGAGCAGTTCTTC	CASSESSGGYNEQFF
TRBV5-6	TRBJ2-3	-	-	TGTGCCAGCAGGGAAACGAGGAGGGCCCGGACAGATACGCAGTATTTT	CASRETRRARTDTQYF
TRBV28	TRBJ2-1	-	-	TGTGCCAGCAGAGGCGGTACTTACAATGAGCAGTTCTTC	CASRGGTYNEQFF
TRBV5-8	TRBJ2-7	TRBD1	-	TGTGCCAGCAGCTTGGGTACAGGGGCCTACGAGCAGTACTTC	CASSLGTGAYEQYF
TRBV19	TRBJ1-5	TRBD1	-	TGTGCCAGTACCCGCTCGGGACAGGGAGGCCAGCCCCAGCATTTT	CASTRSGQGGQPQHF
TRBV7-3	TRBJ1-1	-	once	TGTGCCAGCAGCTTGGGGGGAAGGGACACTGAAGCTTTCTTT	CASSLGGRDTEAFF
TRBV29-1	TRBJ1-2	-	-	TGCAGCGTTTTCACCGCCCGTTATGGCTACACCTTC	CSVFTARYGYTF
TRBV5-1	TRBJ2-2	TRBD1	-	TGCGCCAGCAGCTTGAAGACAGGGGGCCTCACCGGGGAGCTGTTTTTT	CASSLKTGGLTGELFF
TRBV19	TRBJ2-1	-	-	TGTGCCAGTAGTCCCTACCTCGACAGCAATGAGCAGTTCTTC	CASSPYLDSNEQFF
TRBV18	TRBJ1-1	TRBD1	-	TGTGCCAGCTCACCACGTGAGCAGGGGGCTTGGAACACTGAAGCTTTCTTT	CASSPREQGAWNTEAFF
TRBV7-8	TRBJ1-1	TRBD1	-	TGTGCCAGCAGCTTAAGAACAGGGGTCGGCACTGAAGCTTTCTTT	CASSLRTGVGTEAFF
TRBV7-2	TRBJ1-2	-	-	TGTGCCAGCAGCCAGGGACGGATTAACTATGGCTACACCTTC	CASSQGRINYGYTF
TRBV30	TRBJ2-7	-	-	TGTGCCTGGAGTTTGGGAACCTCCTACGAGCAGTACTTC	CAWSLGTSYEQYF
TRBV12-3/TRBV12-4	TRBJ2-7	TRBD2	-	TGTGCCAGCAGTCCACGGGGGGGCGAGCAGTACTTC	CASSPRGGEQYF
TRBV7-9	TRBJ1-5	-	-	TGTGCCAGCAGCCTTACAAGAGATTCTAGCAATCAGCCCCAGCATTTT	CASSLTRDSSNQPQHF
TRBV4-1	TRBJ2-3	-	-	TGCGCCAGCAGCCAAGTCGGGTCGCATACGCAGTATTTT	CASSQVGSHTQYF
TRBV5-1	TRBJ2-5	TRBD1	-	TGCGCCAGCAGCTTGGAAGGGGGCCGGGAGACCCAGTACTTC	CASSLEGGRETQYF
TRBV28	TRBJ2-7	TRBD1	-	TGTGCCAGCAGTTTTTCGACAGGGTTCTCCTACGAGCAGTACTTC	CASSFSTGFSYEQYF
TRBV7-9	TRBJ2-7	TRBD1	-	TGTGCCAGCAGCTTAGCGACAGGGCGGAAGTACGAGCAGTACTTC	CASSLATGRKYEQYF
TRBV15	TRBJ1-2	-	-	TGTGCCACCAGCAGCGTCTTGGGACTGAATGGCTACACCTTC	CATSSVLGLNGYTF
TRBV11-1	TRBJ2-1	TRBD1	-	TGTGCCAGCAGCCCGCTGACAGGGTACTTGGAGCAGTTCTTC	CASSPLTGYLEQFF
TRBV7-9	TRBJ1-1	-	-	TGTGCCAGCAGCTCCTCGAGGTCCGGGGAGGGCACTGAAGCTTTCTTT	CASSSSRSGEGTEAFF
TRBV7-9	TRBJ1-2	-	-	TGTGCCAGCAGCCTACACAGGGATGTAGGGTATGGCTACACCTTC	CASSLHRDVGYGYTF
TRBV6-5	TRBJ1-1	-	-	TGTGCCAGCAGTCCCTTCCGCAGGGTTACTGAAGCTTTCTTT	CASSPFRRVTEAFF
TRBV2	TRBJ1-5	TRBD1	-	TGTGCCAGCAGTGGGCAGGGGGTGGGCAATCAGCCCCAGCATTTT	CASSGQGVGNQPQHF
TRBV5-1	TRBJ1-1	-	once	TGCGCCAGCAGCTTGAGCCCACAGGGCACTGAAGCTTTCTTT	CASSLSPQGTEAFF
TRBV7-2	TRBJ1-2	-	few	TGTGCCAGCGCCTACGGCGCGGCGAATGGCTACACCTTC	CASAYGAANGYTF
TRBV6-6	TRBJ2-7	-	few	TGTGCCAGCAGTGCGGATACGAGCAAGTACTTC	CASSADTSKYF
TRBV14	TRBJ2-1	TRBD1	-	TGTGCCAGCAGCCTCAGGGACAGGGACTACAATGAGCAGTTCTTC	CASSLRDRDYNEQFF
TRBV5-8	TRBJ2-7	-	-	TGTGCCAGCAGCTTGTTCTACGAGCAGTACTTC	CASSLFYEQYF